The 10 T cell receptor beta chains in this list originate from one sample, sequenced in a study of CD8 T cells in Susac syndrome. With random hexamers, roughly 0.45 to 1 ug RNA was reverse transcribed. Using its own MiXCR run on the immunoSEQ multiplex PCR reads, TCRdb lists one record per CDR3 protein. This sample has about 200,000 distinct CDR3 sequences; 85% to 95% occur once, and the top ten carry approximately 0.094%. Sample: CD4+ T cells from PBMCs. These receptors were obtained from a human donor in good health.

J is TRBJ1-5 and V is TRBV20-1; possibly TRBD1 for D (5 bases). The CDR3 covers 14 residues. Germline lookup yields CDR1 DFQATT and CDR2 SNEGSKA (reference sequence). Trimming removed 4 bases at V and 2 bases at J, with 12 bases between. This CDR3 is CSATYGTGNQPQHF. The DNA for the CDR3 is TGCAGTGCTACCTACGGGACGGGCAATCAGCCCCAGCATTTT.

The chain links TRBV19 to TRBJ1-1; the D is unclear. This CDR3 spans 14 amino acids. Trimming stripped 0 bases from V and 2 bases from J, with 7 bases between. Germline CDR1 is LNHDA and CDR2 is SQIVND (reference sequence). The CDR3: CASSIDQDNTEAFF. In nucleotides, the CDR3 is TGTGCCAGTAGTATAGACCAGGATAACACTGAAGCTTTCTTT.

Worth noting for this clonotype: A junction end diverges from the germline sequence, so it may reflect a read error. The chain uses TRBV3-1 and TRBJ1-2; 10 positions agree with TRBD1. CDR3 length: 17 amino acids. Germline assignment: CDR1 LGHDT and CDR2 YNNKEL (reference sequence). The CDR3 region is CASTQDEGGQGKGGYTF. CDR3 sequence (DNA): TGTGCCAGCACCCAAGACGAAGGGGGACAGGGGAAAGGTGGCTACACCTTC.

In this sample, this clonotype turned up once. This chain joins TRBV25-1 and TRBJ1-2; perhaps TRBD1 as D (6 bases). From germline, CDR1 is MGHDK and CDR2 SYGVNS. CDR3 length equals 13 residues. V lost 0 bases and J 4 bases, leaving 6 bases between the germline ends. The CDR3 loop reads CASSEYRGYGYTF. For the CDR3, the DNA is TGTGCCAGCAGTGAATACAGGGGCTATGGCTACACCTTC.

The genes are TRBV6-2 or TRBV6-3 and TRBJ1-2; TRBD1 might be the D (5 bases). V gave up 7 bases and J gave up 6 bases, with 12 bases separating them. Germline CDR1 and CDR2: MNHEY and SVGEGT. The CDR3 is 12 amino acids. CDR3 in amino acids: CASTARGDGYTF. The DNA for the CDR3 is TGTGCCAGCACCGCGCGGGGGGATGGCTACACCTTC.

The chain carries TRBV10-3 and TRBJ2-5; no definite D call. Germline lookup yields CDR1 ENHRY and CDR2 SYGVKD. The CDR3 loop spans 12 amino acids. Trimming pared 4 bases from V and 5 bases from J, leaving 8 bases between. CDR3: CAISGAVETQYF. DNA of the CDR3: TGTGCCATCAGTGGGGCGGTGGAGACCCAGTACTTC.

The chain couples TRBV5-1 to TRBJ2-7; perhaps TRBD1 as D (6 bases). Between the trimmed V and J ends, which lost 4 bases and 0 bases, there was a span of 11 bases. Germline CDR1 reads SGHRS; CDR2 reads YFSETQ. This CDR3 is built from 14 residues. The CDR3 bases are TGCGCCAGCAGCATTACAGGGAACTCCTACGAGCAGTACTTC. It encodes CASSITGNSYEQYF. Based on the CDR3 plus reference TRBV5-1 and TRBJ2-7, the full variable domain is KAGVTQTPRYLIKTRGQQVTLSCSPISGHRSVSWYQQTPGQGLQFLFEYFSETQRNKGNFPGRFSGRQFSNSRSEMNVSTLELGDSALYLCASSITGNSYEQYFGPGTRLTVT.

The chain uses TRBV20-1 and TRBJ1-2; TRBD1 matches at 9 bases. Germline V gives CDR1 DFQATT, CDR2 SNEGSKA (reference sequence). The J segment lost 1 base and the V segment lost 8 bases, leaving 5 bases of the junction unmatched. The CDR3 extends over 13 amino acids. CDR3 sequence: CSYGTGNNYGYTF. As DNA, the CDR3 is TGCAGTTACGGGACAGGGAATAACTATGGCTACACCTTC.

V is TRBV23-1 and J is TRBJ2-7, with D possibly matching TRBD1 (6 bases). TRBV23-1 is recorded as an ORF, its role being uncertain. Between the trimmed V and J ends, which lost 6 bases and 6 bases, there was a span of 18 bases. This CDR3 is 14 amino acids long. CDR3: CASSHGQGSLEQYV. The CDR3 region has the DNA TGCGCCAGCAGCCATGGGCAGGGGTCCCTCGAGCAGTACGTC.

The chain combines TRBV7-9 with TRBJ2-1, with D perhaps TRBD2 (6 bases). CDR3 length: 17 amino acids. From germline, CDR1 is SEHNR and CDR2 FQNEAQ (reference sequence). V dropped 5 bases and J dropped 5 bases, with 22 bases sitting between them. The CDR3 loop reads CASSGTRRAPRNNEQFF. Written as DNA, the CDR3 is TGTGCCAGCAGCGGGACTCGGAGGGCCCCGAGGAACAATGAGCAGTTCTTC.